This TCR beta chain was retrieved from a study of T cells in tuberculosis. Study details: Within 7 days of starting treatment, or before, PBMC were stored.

Germline-derived CDR1 and CDR2 are SGHRS and YFSETQ. The CDR3 is 13 residues long. V dropped 0 bases and J dropped 12; count of bases not matched to a gene: 3. Overall study findings and caveats: Smaller alpha distances in active tuberculosis partly reflected shorter CDR3-alpha lengths. A GMM-specific repertoire classifier reached around 85% accuracy, AUROC over 0.85.

To note about this clone: Antigen: not known.

Sequencing was performed with immunoSEQ multiplex PCR; in TCRdb, only in-frame clones are kept and a portion is missing. The top ten hold around 10% of the sample, which has several thousand clones, about 95% seen once. The origin of this receptor is an adult with tuberculosis. The sample taken for sequencing was PBMCs. The V and J genes are TRBV5-1 and TRBJ2-2, with 9 bases lining up with TRBD2. The CDR3 sequence: CASSLAGTSKLFF. DNA for the CDR3: TGCGCCAGCAGCTTGGCCGGGACTAGCAAGCTGTTTTTT.